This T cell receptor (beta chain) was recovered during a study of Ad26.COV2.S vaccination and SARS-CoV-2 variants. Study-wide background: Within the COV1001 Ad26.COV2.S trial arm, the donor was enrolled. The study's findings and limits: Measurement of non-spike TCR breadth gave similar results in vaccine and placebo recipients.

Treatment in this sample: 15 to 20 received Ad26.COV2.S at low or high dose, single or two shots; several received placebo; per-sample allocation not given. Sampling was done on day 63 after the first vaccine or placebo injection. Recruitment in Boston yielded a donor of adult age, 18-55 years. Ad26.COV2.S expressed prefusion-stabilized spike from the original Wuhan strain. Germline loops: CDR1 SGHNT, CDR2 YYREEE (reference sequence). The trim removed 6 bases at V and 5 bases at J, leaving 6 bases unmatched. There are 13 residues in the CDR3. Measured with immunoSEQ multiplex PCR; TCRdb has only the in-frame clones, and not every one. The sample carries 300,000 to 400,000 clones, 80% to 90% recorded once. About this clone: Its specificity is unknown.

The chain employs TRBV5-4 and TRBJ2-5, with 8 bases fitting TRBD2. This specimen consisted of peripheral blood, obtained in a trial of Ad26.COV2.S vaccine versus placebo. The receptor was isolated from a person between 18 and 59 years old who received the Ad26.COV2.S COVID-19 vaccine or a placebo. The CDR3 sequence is CASTGSGGETQYF. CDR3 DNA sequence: TGTGCCAGCACCGGGTCGGGAGGGGAGACCCAGTACTTC.